The 6 T cell receptor beta chains presented below share a single source sample, sequenced in a study of tumor-infiltrating lymphocytes in primary liver carcinoma. Production of TCR beta cDNA used 400 to 650 ng total RNA together with a constant-region primer. It was through three nested multiplex PCR rounds of slightly modified ARM-PCR that TCR beta libraries arose. It was with TRBV1-TRBV30 forward primers and a C-beta reverse primer that the first two PCR rounds were run, at around 10 cycles each. TCRdb reprocessed the multiplex PCR reads with MiXCR, giving one entry per CDR3 protein. The data contain more than 100,000 distinct CDR3 sequences, roughly three fifths of them singletons. From unsorted bulk tissue weighing about 20-33 mg, DNA and RNA were co-extracted. Material for sequencing was liver tumor tissue from sampling region 1. Subset specified: tumor region T1, superior pole. The origin of the receptors is an older woman with primary liver carcinoma and hepatitis B virus infection.

On this clonotype itself: A much larger clone is a single base away; this may be a read error. V usage is TRBV15 and J usage is TRBJ2-1, with TRBD2 identical over 10 bases. The CDR3 is 14 residues long. The germline CDR1 and CDR2 sequences are LNHNV and YYDKDF (reference sequence). The CDR3 nucleotides read TGTACCACCCAGGGGACTAGCGTATACAATGAGCAGTTCTTC. Its translation is CTTQGTSVYNEQFF.

Turning to this clonotype: An end of the junction does not agree with germline; a read error may underlie this. V is TRBV29-1 and J is TRBJ1-1; TRBD1 matches 7 bases. The CDR3 is made up of 12 amino acids. Germline-derived CDR1 and CDR2 are SQVTM and ANQGSEA. The CDR3 protein is CSVRDSNTEVFF. For the CDR3, the DNA is TGCAGCGTAAGGGACAGCAACACCGAAGTTTTCTTT.

Worth noting for this clonotype: This may come from a read error, since a much larger clone is one base off. This chain joins TRBV6-1 and TRBJ1-2; D uncertain. The CDR3 totals 12 residues. Germline values: CDR1 MNHNS, CDR2 SASEGT. DNA for the CDR3: TGTGTCAGCGGGAGGCCTAACTATGGCTACACCTTC. This codes for CVSGRPNYGYTF.

This clonotype was observed at least ten times. The chain couples TRBV5-6 to TRBJ2-4; D is ambiguous. Germline V CDR1 and CDR2: SGHDT, YYEEEE. The CDR3 contains 13 residues. V was clipped by 3 bases and J by 9 bases, with 13 bases between them. CDR3 nucleotides: TGTGCCAGCAGCTCGCTGACTGTGTCCATTCAGTACTTC. Amino acids: CASSSLTVSIQYF.

This chain uses TRBV28 with TRBJ1-4; the D is unclear. CDR1 and CDR2 from the germline V gene are MDHEN and SYDVKM. The germline V and J ends were trimmed by 3 bases and 9 bases, with 17 bases remaining between them. This CDR3 has 15 amino acids. The CDR3 is CASSFVDSGRQKLFF. The CDR3 DNA sequence: TGTGCCAGCAGTTTCGTGGACTCAGGCCGGCAAAAACTGTTTTTT. Full variable domain (missing parts from reference TRBV28 and TRBJ1-4): DVKVTQSSRYLVKRTGEKVFLECVQDMDHENMFWYRQDPGLGLRLIYFSYDVKMKEKGDIPEGYSVSREKKERFSLILESASTNQTSMYLCASSFVDSGRQKLFFGSGTQLSVL.

With regard to this clonotype: A junction end diverges from the germline sequence, so it may reflect a read error. The CDR3 here is CVSSPVAGVSTDTQYF. The CDR3 DNA sequence: TGTGTCAGCAGCCCCGTAGCGGGAGTGAGCACAGATACGCAGTATTTC. J is TRBJ2-3 and V is TRBV11-2, with 9 bases identical to TRBD2. The CDR3 spans 16 residues. The V gene's germline CDR1 is SGHAT and CDR2 FQNNGV.